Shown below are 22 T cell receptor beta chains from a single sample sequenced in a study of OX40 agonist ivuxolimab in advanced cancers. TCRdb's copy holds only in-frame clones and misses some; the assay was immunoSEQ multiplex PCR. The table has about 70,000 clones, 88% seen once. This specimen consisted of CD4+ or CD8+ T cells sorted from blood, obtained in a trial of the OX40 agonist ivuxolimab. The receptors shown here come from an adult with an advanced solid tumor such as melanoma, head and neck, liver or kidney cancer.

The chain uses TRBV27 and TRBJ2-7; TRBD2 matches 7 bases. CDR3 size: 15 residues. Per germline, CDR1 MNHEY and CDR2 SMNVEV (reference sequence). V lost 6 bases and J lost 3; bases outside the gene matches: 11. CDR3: CASSLTSMTSYEQYF. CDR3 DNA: TGTGCCAGCAGCTTGACTAGCATGACCAGCTACGAGCAGTACTTC.

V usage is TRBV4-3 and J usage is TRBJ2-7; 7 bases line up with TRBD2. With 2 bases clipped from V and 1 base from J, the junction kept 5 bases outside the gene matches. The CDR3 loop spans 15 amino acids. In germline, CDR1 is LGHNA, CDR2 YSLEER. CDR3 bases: TGCGCCAGCAGCCAACGGTCTAGCGGTTCCTACGAGCAGTACTTC. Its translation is CASSQRSSGSYEQYF.

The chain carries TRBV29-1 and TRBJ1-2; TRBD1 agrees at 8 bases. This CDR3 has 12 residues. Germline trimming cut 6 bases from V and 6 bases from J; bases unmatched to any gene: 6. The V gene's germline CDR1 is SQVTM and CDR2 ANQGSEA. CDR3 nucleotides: TGCAGCGTGCCTTGGACAGGGAATGGCTACACCTTC. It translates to CSVPWTGNGYTF.

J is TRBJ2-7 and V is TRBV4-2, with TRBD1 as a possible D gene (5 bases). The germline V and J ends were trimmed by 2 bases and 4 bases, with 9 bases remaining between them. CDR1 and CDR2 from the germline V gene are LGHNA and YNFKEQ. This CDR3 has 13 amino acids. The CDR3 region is CASSQRQGYEQYF. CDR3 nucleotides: TGTGCCAGCAGCCAAAGGCAGGGTTACGAGCAGTACTTC.

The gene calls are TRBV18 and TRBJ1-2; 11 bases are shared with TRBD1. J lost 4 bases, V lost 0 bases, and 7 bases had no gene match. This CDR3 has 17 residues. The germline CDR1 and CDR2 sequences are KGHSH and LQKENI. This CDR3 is CASSPPFGTGGTYGYTF. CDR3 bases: TGTGCCAGCTCACCACCGTTCGGGACAGGGGGGACCTATGGCTACACCTTC.

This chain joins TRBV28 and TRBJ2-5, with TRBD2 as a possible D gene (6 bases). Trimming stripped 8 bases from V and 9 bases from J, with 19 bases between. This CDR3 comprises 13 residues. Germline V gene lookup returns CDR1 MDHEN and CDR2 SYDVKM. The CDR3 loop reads CASVGMDYGSQYF. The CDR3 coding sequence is TGTGCCAGCGTCGGTATGGACTATGGGTCCCAGTACTTC.

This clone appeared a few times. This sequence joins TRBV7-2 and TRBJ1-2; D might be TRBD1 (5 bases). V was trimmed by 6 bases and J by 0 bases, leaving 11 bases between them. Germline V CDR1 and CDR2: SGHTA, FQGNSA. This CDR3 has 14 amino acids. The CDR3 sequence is CASRLDSTNYGYTF. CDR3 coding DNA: TGTGCCAGCAGACTCGACAGTACTAACTATGGCTACACCTTC.

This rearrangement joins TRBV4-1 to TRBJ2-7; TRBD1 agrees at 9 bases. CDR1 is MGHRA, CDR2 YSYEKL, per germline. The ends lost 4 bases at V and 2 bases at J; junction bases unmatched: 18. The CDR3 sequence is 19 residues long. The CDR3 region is CASSLRGGQGPLITYEQYF. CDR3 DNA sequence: TGCGCCAGCAGCCTGCGGGGAGGACAGGGGCCCCTCATCACCTACGAGCAGTACTTC.

DNA of the CDR3: TGTGCCAGCAGCCCCAGCGGGTACAATCAGCCCCAGCATTTT. As protein: CASSPSGYNQPQHF. The chain carries TRBV27 and TRBJ1-5; D remains ambiguous. Trimming pared 6 bases from V and 3 bases from J, leaving 12 bases between. Germline values: CDR1 MNHEY, CDR2 SMNVEV (reference sequence). This CDR3 spans 14 amino acids.

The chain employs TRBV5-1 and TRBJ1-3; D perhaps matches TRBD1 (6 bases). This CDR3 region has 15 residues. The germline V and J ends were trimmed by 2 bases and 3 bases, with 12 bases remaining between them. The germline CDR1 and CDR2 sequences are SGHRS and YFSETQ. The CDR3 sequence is CASSFMGAGGNTIYF. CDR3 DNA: TGCGCCAGCAGCTTTATGGGGGCAGGTGGAAACACCATATATTTT.

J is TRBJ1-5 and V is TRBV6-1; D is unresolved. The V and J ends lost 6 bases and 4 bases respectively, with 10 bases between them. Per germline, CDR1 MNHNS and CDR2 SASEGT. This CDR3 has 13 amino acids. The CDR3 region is CASRFDGNQPQHF. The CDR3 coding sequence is TGTGCCAGCAGATTTGACGGGAATCAGCCCCAGCATTTT.

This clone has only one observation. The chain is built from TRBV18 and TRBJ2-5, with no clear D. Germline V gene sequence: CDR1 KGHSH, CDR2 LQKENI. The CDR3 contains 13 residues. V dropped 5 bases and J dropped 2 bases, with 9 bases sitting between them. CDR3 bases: TGTGCCAGCTCATCCTTACTACAAGAGACCCAGTACTTC. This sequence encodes CASSSLLQETQYF. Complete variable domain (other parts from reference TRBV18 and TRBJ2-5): NAGVMQNPRHLVRRRGQEARLRCSPMKGHSHVYWYRQLPEEGLKFMVYLQKENIIDESGMPKERFSAEFPKEGPSILRIQQVVRGDSAAYFCASSSLLQETQYFGPGTRLLVL.

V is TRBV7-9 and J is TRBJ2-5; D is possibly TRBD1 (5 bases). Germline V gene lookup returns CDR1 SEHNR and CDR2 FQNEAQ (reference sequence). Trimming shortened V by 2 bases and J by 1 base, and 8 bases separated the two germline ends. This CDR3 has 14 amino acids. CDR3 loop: CASSLRQPQETQYF. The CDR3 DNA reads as TGTGCCAGCAGCTTAAGACAGCCCCAAGAGACCCAGTACTTC. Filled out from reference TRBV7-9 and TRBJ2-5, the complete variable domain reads DTGVSQNPRHKITKRGQNVTFRCDPISEHNRLYWYRQTLGQGPEFLTYFQNEAQLEKSRLLSDRFSAERPKGSFSTLEIQRTEQGDSAMYLCASSLRQPQETQYFGPGTRLLVL.

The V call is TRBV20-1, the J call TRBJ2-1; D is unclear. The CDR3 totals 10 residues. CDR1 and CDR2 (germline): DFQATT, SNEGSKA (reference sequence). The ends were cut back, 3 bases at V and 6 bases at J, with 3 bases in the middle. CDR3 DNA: TGCAGTGCTAGTCGCAATGAGCAGTTCTTC. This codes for CSASRNEQFF.

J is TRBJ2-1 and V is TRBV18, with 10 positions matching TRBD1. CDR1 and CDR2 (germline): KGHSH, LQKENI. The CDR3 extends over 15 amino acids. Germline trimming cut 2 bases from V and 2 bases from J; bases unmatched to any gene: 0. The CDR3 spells CASSPGTGAYNEQFF. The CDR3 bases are TGTGCCAGCTCACCAGGGACAGGGGCCTACAATGAGCAGTTCTTC.

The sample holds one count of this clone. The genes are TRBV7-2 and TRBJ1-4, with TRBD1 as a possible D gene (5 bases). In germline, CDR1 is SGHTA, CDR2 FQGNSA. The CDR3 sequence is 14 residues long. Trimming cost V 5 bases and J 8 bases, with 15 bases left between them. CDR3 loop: CASSPRKGTEKLFF. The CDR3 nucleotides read TGTGCCAGCAGCCCCCGGAAAGGGACCGAAAAACTGTTTTTT. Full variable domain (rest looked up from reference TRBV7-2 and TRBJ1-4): GAGVSQSPSNKVTEKGKDVELRCDPISGHTALYWYRQSLGQGLEFLIYFQGNSAPDKSGLPSDRFSAERTGGSVSTLTIQRTQQEDSAVYLCASSPRKGTEKLFFGSGTQLSVL.

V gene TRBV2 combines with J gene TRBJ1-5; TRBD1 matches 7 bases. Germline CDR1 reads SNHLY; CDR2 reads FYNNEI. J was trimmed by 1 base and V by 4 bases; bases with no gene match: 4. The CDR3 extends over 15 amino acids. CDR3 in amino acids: CASSVTGLSNQPQHF. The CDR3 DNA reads TGTGCCAGCAGTGTGACAGGGCTGAGCAATCAGCCCCAGCATTTT.

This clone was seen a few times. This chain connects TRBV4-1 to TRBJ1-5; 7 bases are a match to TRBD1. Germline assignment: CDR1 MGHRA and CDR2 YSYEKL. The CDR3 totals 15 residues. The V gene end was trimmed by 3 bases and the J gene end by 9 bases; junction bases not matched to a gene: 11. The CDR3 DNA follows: TGCGCCAGCAGCCAGAACTTGCAGGGGGTCGCGCCCCAGCATTTT. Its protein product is CASSQNLQGVAPQHF.

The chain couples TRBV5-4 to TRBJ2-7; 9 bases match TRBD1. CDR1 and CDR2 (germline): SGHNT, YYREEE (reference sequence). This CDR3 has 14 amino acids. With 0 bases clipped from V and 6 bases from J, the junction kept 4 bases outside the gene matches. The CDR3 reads CASSLGQGVSEQYF. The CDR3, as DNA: TGTGCCAGCAGCTTGGGACAGGGGGTATCCGAGCAGTACTTC. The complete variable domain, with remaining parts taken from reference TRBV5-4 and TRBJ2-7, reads ETGVTQSPTHLIKTRGQQVTLRCSSQSGHNTVSWYQQALGQGPQFIFQYYREEENGRGNFPPRFSGLQFPNYSSELNVNALELDDSALYLCASSLGQGVSEQYFGPGTRLTVT.

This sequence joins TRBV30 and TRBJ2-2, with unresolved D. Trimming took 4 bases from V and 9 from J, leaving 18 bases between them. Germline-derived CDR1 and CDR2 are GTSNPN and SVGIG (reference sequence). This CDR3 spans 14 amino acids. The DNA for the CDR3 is TGTGCCTGGACTCCGGACGAGAGAAGGAGGGAGCTGTTTTTT. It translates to CAWTPDERRRELFF.

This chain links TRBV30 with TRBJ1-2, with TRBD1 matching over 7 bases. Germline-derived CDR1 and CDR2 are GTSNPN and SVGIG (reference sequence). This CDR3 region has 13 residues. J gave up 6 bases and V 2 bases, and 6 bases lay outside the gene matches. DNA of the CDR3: TGTGCCTGGAGTAAGGGGGCGCATGATGGCTACACCTTC. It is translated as CAWSKGAHDGYTF.

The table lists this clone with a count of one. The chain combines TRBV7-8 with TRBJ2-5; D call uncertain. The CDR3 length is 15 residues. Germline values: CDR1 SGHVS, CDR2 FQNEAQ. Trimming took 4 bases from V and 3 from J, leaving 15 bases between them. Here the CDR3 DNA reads TGTGCCAGCAGCTCCTCCCGAATGTCGGAAGAGACCCAGTACTTC. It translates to CASSSSRMSEETQYF.